Shown below are 21 T cell receptor beta chains from a single sample sequenced in a study of CD8+CD57+ T cells in acquired aplastic anemia. Genomic DNA was employed as the template in profiling TCR beta VDJ and CDR3. TCRdb reanalysed the reads using MiXCR and keeps one entry per CDR3 protein. The top ten clones hold approximately 9.7% of a sample with around 200,000 distinct CDR3 sequences, roughly half of them seen once. Patients chosen for sequencing had CD8+CD57+ cells that had expanded, as shown by flow cytometry. Sequenced sample: sorted CD4+, CD8+, or CD8+CD57+ T cells (not recorded which) from PBMCs. These receptors came from a human donor with aplastic anemia.

Turning to this clonotype: It may be a read error: a sequence one base away is much more abundant. The rearrangement joins TRBV11-1 to TRBJ2-2; TRBD2 might be the D (6 bases). CDR3 size: 16 residues. The V and J ends lost 5 bases and 6 bases respectively, with 19 bases between them. Germline V gene sequence: CDR1 SGHAT, CDR2 FQDESV (reference sequence). CDR3 loop: CASSPRWGDGAGELFF. CDR3 nucleotide sequence: TGTGCCAGCAGCCCACGTTGGGGGGACGGCGCCGGGGAGCTGTTTTTT.

In this sample, this clonotype turned up many times. The rearrangement joins TRBV4-2 to TRBJ1-6, with D unresolved. The CDR3 runs 16 residues. Germline loops: CDR1 LGHNA, CDR2 YNFKEQ. Trimming shortened V by 4 bases and J by 4 bases, and 14 bases separated the two germline ends. The CDR3 bases are TGTGCCAGCAGCCGTAAGGTGGCGGATTATAATTCACCCCTCCACTTT. Amino acids: CASSRKVADYNSPLHF.

This chain links TRBV19 with TRBJ2-3; a weak D match, TRBD2 (6 bases). There are 16 residues in the CDR3. CDR1 is LNHDA, CDR2 SQIVND, per germline (reference sequence). Trimming took off 6 bases at V and 0 bases at J, with 16 bases between the two ends. CDR3 in amino acids: CASRSRAGPSTDTQYF. In DNA form, the CDR3 reads TGTGCCAGTAGGAGCCGCGCGGGGCCTAGCACAGATACGCAGTATTTT.

The genes are TRBV15 and TRBJ2-7; D may be TRBD2 (6 bases). This CDR3 is 12 amino acids long. V lost 4 bases to trimming and J lost 3 bases, with 7 bases between them. CDR1 is LNHNV and CDR2 is YYDKDF in the germline V gene (reference sequence). The CDR3 nucleotides are TGTGCCACCAGCACCGGGGGCTACGAGCAGTACTTC. Amino acids: CATSTGGYEQYF.

This clonotype has just a few counts. The chain has TRBV20-1 and TRBJ1-2; the D gene is possibly TRBD1 (5 bases). Trimming stripped 5 bases from V and 1 base from J, with 5 bases between. The germline CDR1 and CDR2 sequences are DFQATT and SNEGSKA (reference sequence). The CDR3 is made up of 11 amino acids. For the CDR3, the DNA is TGCAGTGCTGGACATAACTATGGCTACACCTTC. It is translated as CSAGHNYGYTF.

CDR3 region: CASSSGPLTMNTEAFF. The CDR3, as DNA: TGCGCCAGCAGCTCTGGGCCCTTGACCATGAACACTGAAGCTTTCTTT. The chain carries TRBV5-1 and TRBJ1-1; D gene unclear. This CDR3 has 16 amino acids. CDR1 is SGHRS and CDR2 is YFSETQ in the germline V gene. Trimming took 3 bases from V and 0 from J, leaving 15 bases between them.

In its sample, this clonotype was seen a few times. CDR3 coding DNA: TGTGCCAGCAGCGGGGACAATGAGCAGTTCTTC. Protein product: CASSGDNEQFF. J is TRBJ2-1 and V is TRBV9; D uncertain. Germline V gives CDR1 SGDLS, CDR2 YYNGEE. CDR3 length: 11 amino acids. The germline V and J ends were trimmed by 3 bases and 5 bases, with 3 bases remaining between them.

This clonotype was seen a handful of times. Compared with germline, one end of the junction differs, possibly owing to a read error. The chain is built from TRBV4-2 and TRBJ2-1, with TRBD2 identical over 8 bases. The length of the CDR3 is 17 residues. Germline V lookup: CDR1 LGHNA, CDR2 YNFKEQ. The CDR3 region has the DNA TGTGCCAGCAGCCAAGTTTCTATAGCGGGATCCTACGATGAGCAGTTCTTC. It is translated as CASSQVSIAGSYDEQFF.

At least ten counts were recorded for this clonotype. The chain recombines TRBV6-1 with TRBJ1-1, with TRBD1 identical over 7 bases. CDR3 length equals 15 residues. The germline CDR1 and CDR2 sequences are MNHNS and SASEGT. V shed 5 bases, J shed 6 bases, and the junction held 12 bases outside the gene matches. CDR3 amino acids: CASSTDYDRDPEAFF. The CDR3 DNA is TGTGCCAGCAGTACGGATTACGACAGGGACCCTGAAGCTTTCTTT.

This clonotype was detected many times. This rearrangement joins TRBV11-2 to TRBJ2-3; the D gene is possibly TRBD1 (5 bases). This CDR3 comprises 18 residues. Trimming pared 1 base from V and 1 base from J, leaving 18 bases between. Germline loops: CDR1 SGHAT, CDR2 FQNNGV. CDR3 coding DNA: TGTGCCAGCAGCTTAGGCCGGGTGGGTCAGGGTGGCACAGATACGCAGTATTTT. Translated, it gives CASSLGRVGQGGTDTQYF.

The rearrangement uses TRBV7-3 and TRBJ2-7; 7 bases are shared with TRBD1. The length of the CDR3 is 15 residues. The germline V gene has CDR1 SGHTA and CDR2 FQGTGA. The ends lost 5 bases at V and 5 bases at J; junction bases unmatched: 12. CDR3 in amino acids: CASSAQPGQNNEQYF. CDR3 DNA: TGTGCCAGCAGCGCCCAACCGGGACAGAATAACGAGCAGTACTTC.

This clonotype was seen ten or more times. The rearrangement joins TRBV5-4 to TRBJ2-7; the D call may be TRBD1 or TRBD2 (5 bases each). Germline CDR1 reads SGHNT; CDR2 reads YYREEE (reference sequence). The CDR3 is made up of 14 amino acids. V lost 4 bases, J lost 3 bases, and 14 bases lay in between. This CDR3 is CASSRPGTGYEQYF. CDR3 nucleotides: TGTGCCAGCAGCCGGCCGGGGACGGGCTACGAGCAGTACTTC.

Note on this clonotype: A much larger clone lies one base from this, so it may be a read error. No conserved phenylalanine or tryptophan ends this CDR3, so it is likely a read error. This chain uses TRBV14 with TRBJ2-5; D is possibly TRBD2 (6 bases). Germline values: CDR1 SGHDN, CDR2 FVKESK. V dropped 2 bases and J dropped 0 bases, with 16 bases sitting between them. The CDR3 is 17 amino acids. The DNA of the CDR3 is TGTGCCAGCAGCCAAAGCGGCGGGGTCCGATACCAAGAGACCCAGTACCTC. It is translated as CASSQSGGVRYQETQYL.

The CDR3 reads CATSDPLQGYNEQFF. The CDR3 DNA is TGTGCCACCAGTGATCCATTACAGGGTTACAATGAGCAGTTCTTC. The chain employs TRBV24-1 and TRBJ2-1, with D possibly TRBD1 on 6 matching bases. CDR1 is KGHDR and CDR2 is SFDVKD in the germline V gene. Trimming removed 3 bases from V and 4 bases from J, with 12 bases in between. CDR3 length equals 15 residues.

This clonotype was detected ten times or more. This rearrangement joins TRBV7-2 to TRBJ1-1; 8 positions match TRBD1. The CDR3 runs to 14 residues. The J segment lost 5 bases and the V segment lost 5 bases, leaving 7 bases of the junction unmatched. Germline V gene data show CDR1 as SGHTA and CDR2 as FQGNSA. The CDR3 nucleotides read TGTGCCAGCAGCAAGGACAGGGTAGAGACTGAAGCTTTCTTT. Protein sequence: CASSKDRVETEAFF.

The chain couples TRBV2 to TRBJ2-3, with TRBD1 matching over 7 bases. Germline V gene sequence: CDR1 SNHLY, CDR2 FYNNEI. The CDR3 runs 13 residues. Trimming cost V 7 bases and J 4 bases; bases outside gene matches: 5. The CDR3 nucleotides read TGTGCCAGCAATACAGGGGCGTCAGATACGCAGTATTTT. This encodes CASNTGASDTQYF.

This clonotype was found many times. The rearrangement joins TRBV9 to TRBJ2-3; D ambiguous. The V end was cut by 0 bases, the J end by 7 bases, with 12 bases between. Germline loops: CDR1 SGDLS, CDR2 YYNGEE. The CDR3 runs 14 residues. DNA of the CDR3: TGTGCCAGCAGCGTAGAAGCAAGCCCCAATACGCAGTATTTT. It specifies CASSVEASPNTQYF.

The V and J genes are TRBV19 and TRBJ2-1; D uncertain. Germline lookup yields CDR1 LNHDA and CDR2 SQIVND (reference sequence). V was cut by 5 bases and J by 6 bases, with 14 bases left in between. This CDR3 has 14 amino acids. In DNA form, the CDR3 reads TGTGCCAGTAGTGCCGGTCAAGTTGGCAATGAGCAGTTCTTC. Residues: CASSAGQVGNEQFF.

This clonotype was seen ten or more times. The chain couples TRBV5-1 to TRBJ1-2; D unresolved. CDR1 is SGHRS, CDR2 YFSETQ, per germline. The CDR3 sequence is 12 residues long. The V gene lost 0 bases and the J gene lost 3 bases, with 3 bases spanning the gap. The CDR3 DNA is TGCGCCAGCAGCTTGGACGACTATGGCTACACCTTC. This translates into CASSLDDYGYTF.

This clonotype was detected only a few times. The V and J genes are TRBV18 and TRBJ2-7, with D uncertain. Between the trimmed V and J ends, which lost 5 bases and 2 bases, there was a span of 7 bases. The CDR3 covers 12 residues. Germline V gene data show CDR1 as KGHSH and CDR2 as LQKENI. The CDR3 nucleotides are TGTGCCAGCTCAAACAGCCCCTACGAGCAGTACTTC. It yields the protein CASSNSPYEQYF.

The chain employs TRBV3-1 and TRBJ2-6; 8 positions match TRBD2. The germline V gene encodes CDR1 LGHDT and CDR2 YNNKEL (reference sequence). The CDR3 length is 16 residues. Losses at the gene ends were 4 bases for V and 0 bases for J; bases not matched to a gene: 2. CDR3 DNA sequence: TGTGCCAGCAGCCCCGGACTAGCCTCTGGGGCCAACGTCCTGACTTTC. Protein sequence: CASSPGLASGANVLTF.